This T cell receptor beta chain was retrieved from a study of radiation and T cells in renal cell carcinoma. Time point defined: blood 2 weeks post-SBRT. Regarding treatment: 15 Gy SBRT to primary tumor, nephrectomy 4 weeks later. This renal cell carcinoma was of the clear cell type. This clone came up once. Germline-derived CDR1 and CDR2 are SGHRS and YFSETQ. The CDR3 is made up of 16 amino acids. V lost 5 bases to trimming and J lost 1 base; unmatched junction nucleotides: 7. This table comes from immunoSEQ multiplex PCR, and its TCRdb copy is limited to in-frame clones, with some not included. The table has tens of thousands of clones, roughly 78% seen once.

The sample consisted of blood, taken from a patient whose treatment included radiotherapy and nephrectomy. This chain uses TRBV5-1 with TRBJ2-3, with 10 bases matching TRBD2. The sequence was collected from a woman in her 70s with renal cell carcinoma. The CDR3 sequence is CASRETGTSGTDTQYF. The CDR3 DNA sequence: TGCGCCAGCAGAGAAACCGGGACTAGCGGCACAGATACGCAGTATTTT.